This entry is about one T cell receptor beta chain. The antigen is not known. The sample originates from a study of OX40 agonist ivuxolimab in advanced cancers. On the study more broadly: Patients with prior anti-PD-1, anti-PD-L1 or anti-CTLA-4 therapy were eligible; less than 50% had some. The study, taken as a whole, reports: Both blood CD4+ and CD8+ T cells showed clonal growth by week 6 at 0.1 to 3.0 mg/kg.

At cycle 4 day 1, cycle 7 day 1, and baseline, blood was sampled. Germline lookup yields CDR1 GTSNPN and CDR2 SVGIG (reference sequence). The V end was cut by 2 bases, the J end by 1 base, with 5 bases between. This CDR3 contains 12 residues. Clones were read by immunoSEQ multiplex PCR, and TCRdb kept only the in-frame ones, dropping some. The sample consists of tens of thousands of clones, roughly 87% of them appearing once. The source is an adult with an advanced solid tumor such as melanoma, head and neck, liver or kidney cancer. The sequencing here drew on CD4+ or CD8+ T cells sorted from blood, taken in a trial of the OX40 agonist ivuxolimab. This chain joins TRBV30 and TRBJ2-5; no reliable D call. The CDR3 bases are TGTGCCTGGAGTTGGCTCCAAGAGACCCAGTACTTC. Translation gives CAWSWLQETQYF.